The rows below give T cell receptor beta chains drawn from one sample of a study of shared clonotypes between healthy human individuals. Clones were sequenced by immunoSEQ multiplex PCR, and TCRdb holds only the in-frame ones, with some missing. The sample gives approximately 340,000 clones, 74% of which show up once; around a tenth is in the top ten. The sample comprised memory CD4+ T cells sorted from blood. These receptors originate from a young man in good health. CDR3s leave out the opening cysteine and the closing phenylalanine or tryptophan. The D gene is left open where the match is weak.

V gene: TRBV7-2; J gene: TRBJ1-2; D gene: NA; CDR3 protein: ASSQAQLGYGYT
V gene: TRBV18; J gene: TRBJ2-4; D gene: TRBD1; CDR3 protein: ASSHGRRQGAQNIQY
V gene: TRBV19; J gene: TRBJ2-7; D gene: NA; CDR3 protein: ASSSSASRSYEQY
V gene: TRBV5-5; J gene: TRBJ2-3; D gene: NA; CDR3 protein: ASYGDGGGTDTQY
V gene: TRBV11-1; J gene: TRBJ2-2; D gene: NA; CDR3 protein: ASSLNPGAATGELF
V gene: TRBV5-1; J gene: TRBJ1-2; D gene: NA; CDR3 protein: ASSLDGQFNYGYT
V gene: TRBV15; J gene: TRBJ2-3; D gene: NA; CDR3 protein: ATSRGGRETYLSTDTQY
V gene: TRBV18; J gene: TRBJ2-5; D gene: TRBD1; CDR3 protein: ASSPRQGQAETQY
V gene: TRBV2; J gene: TRBJ2-7; D gene: NA; CDR3 protein: ASSPPFEGPEQY
V gene: TRBV15; J gene: TRBJ2-3; D gene: TRBD2; CDR3 protein: ATSSPGLAGETDTQY
V gene: TRBV6-5; J gene: TRBJ2-7; D gene: TRBD2; CDR3 protein: ASSYGTSYEQY
V gene: TRBV9; J gene: TRBJ1-2; D gene: NA; CDR3 protein: ASSVDLGRPGYT
V gene: TRBV29-1; J gene: TRBJ2-3; D gene: TRBD2; CDR3 protein: SSSGSGEDTQY
V gene: TRBV2; J gene: TRBJ1-2; D gene: NA; CDR3 protein: ASSRTLSYGYT
V gene: TRBV5-6; J gene: TRBJ1-1; D gene: NA; CDR3 protein: ASSLVQGNTEAF
V gene: TRBV28; J gene: TRBJ1-4; D gene: NA; CDR3 protein: ASSLSDGRHEKLF
V gene: TRBV5-1; J gene: TRBJ1-3; D gene: TRBD1; CDR3 protein: ASSLTGAGNTIY
V gene: TRBV28; J gene: TRBJ1-5; D gene: NA; CDR3 protein: ASKLERTGNQPQH
V gene: TRBV19; J gene: TRBJ2-7; D gene: NA; CDR3 protein: ASSKNPYEQY
V gene: TRBV5-4; J gene: TRBJ1-5; D gene: NA; CDR3 protein: ASSHSGLQPQH
V gene: TRBV7-2; J gene: TRBJ2-7; D gene: TRBD2; CDR3 protein: ASSLSAGVEQY
V gene: TRBV5-1; J gene: TRBJ2-4; D gene: NA; CDR3 protein: ASSLSQGLAKNIQY
V gene: TRBV5-1; J gene: TRBJ2-5; D gene: TRBD2; CDR3 protein: ASSLEGLTSGREETQY
V gene: TRBV27; J gene: TRBJ2-1; D gene: TRBD2; CDR3 protein: ASSLMGGRGPNEQF
V gene: TRBV4-1; J gene: TRBJ2-3; D gene: TRBD2; CDR3 protein: ASSQGLAVNTDTQY
V gene: TRBV10-3; J gene: TRBJ1-5; D gene: TRBD1; CDR3 protein: AISEGTGWDQPQH
V gene: TRBV4-2; J gene: TRBJ2-1; D gene: NA; CDR3 protein: ASSRVLSNEQF
V gene: TRBV7-9; J gene: TRBJ2-7; D gene: TRBD2; CDR3 protein: ASSGPGTSGRSSYEQY
V gene: TRBV2; J gene: TRBJ2-1; D gene: NA; CDR3 protein: ASSERSPYNEQF
V gene: TRBV19; J gene: TRBJ1-4; D gene: NA; CDR3 protein: ASSIDGLFGEKLF
V gene: TRBV6-6; J gene: TRBJ1-4; D gene: NA; CDR3 protein: ASSTGQRDTE
V gene: TRBV5-1; J gene: TRBJ1-6; D gene: NA; CDR3 protein: ASSLRGQNNSPLH
V gene: TRBV28; J gene: TRBJ2-1; D gene: NA; CDR3 protein: ASSLGAVFYNEQF
V gene: TRBV7-2; J gene: TRBJ2-5; D gene: NA; CDR3 protein: ASSLPGPETQY
V gene: TRBV7-3; J gene: TRBJ2-3; D gene: NA; CDR3 protein: ASSLGVTDTQY
V gene: TRBV18; J gene: TRBJ2-7; D gene: NA; CDR3 protein: ASSPVLSRPRTGEQY
V gene: TRBV7-9; J gene: TRBJ2-1; D gene: NA; CDR3 protein: ASSRSKAEQF
V gene: TRBV28; J gene: TRBJ2-7; D gene: NA; CDR3 protein: ASSLHTAYEQY
V gene: TRBV25-1; J gene: TRBJ2-1; D gene: NA; CDR3 protein: ASSEYARALYNEQF
V gene: TRBV7-2; J gene: TRBJ2-3; D gene: NA; CDR3 protein: ASSSARGQPTDTQY
V gene: TRBV7-2; J gene: TRBJ2-2; D gene: NA; CDR3 protein: ASSLGLSNTGELF
V gene: TRBV7-2; J gene: TRBJ2-6; D gene: TRBD2; CDR3 protein: ASSSSGGTGANVLT
V gene: TRBV5-6; J gene: TRBJ2-7; D gene: TRBD2; CDR3 protein: ASSAGLAGARY
V gene: TRBV7-2; J gene: TRBJ2-4; D gene: NA; CDR3 protein: ASTYRQGGNIQY
V gene: TRBV7-9; J gene: TRBJ2-3; D gene: NA; CDR3 protein: ASSSSSGTY
V gene: TRBV5-5; J gene: TRBJ1-3; D gene: TRBD1; CDR3 protein: ASRHATGGSGNTIY
V gene: TRBV18; J gene: TRBJ1-2; D gene: NA; CDR3 protein: ASSPRAQGWGYT
V gene: TRBV28; J gene: TRBJ1-5; D gene: NA; CDR3 protein: ASTRGTANQPQH
V gene: TRBV6-6; J gene: TRBJ1-1; D gene: NA; CDR3 protein: ASSLKGNTEAF
V gene: TRBV7-3; J gene: TRBJ1-1; D gene: NA; CDR3 protein: ASSLSTGLRDEAF